This T cell receptor beta chain was profiled in a study of cytomegalovirus exposure and HLA in healthy donors. The protocol was immunoSEQ multiplex PCR, while the TCRdb copy is restricted to in-frame clones and leaves out a portion. The sample gives 170,000 or so clones, around 82% of which show up once; 2.5% to 3% is in the top ten. In the case of this clone: Antigen: not known.

Study-wide results and caveats: Later, an analysis found that TCR clusters from the first cohort tended to co-occur in the roughly 120 validation repertoires. In vitro data verified a few CMV-associated chains as specific for CMV antigens.

Among the roughly 120 subjects of the validation cohort, separate from the approximately 700-subject first cohort, were the donors. Trimming took 3 bases from V and 2 from J, leaving 14 bases between them. Germline-derived CDR1 and CDR2 are ENHRY and SYGVKD. This CDR3 is built from 16 residues. The chain uses TRBV10-3 and TRBJ2-1; D might be TRBD1 (5 bases). The sequencing sample was made of PBMCs. This sequence was found in a woman aged 18-29 years in good health and CMV-seropositive. The CDR3 DNA is TGTGCCATCAGTGAAGGGGAAGATGGCACCTACAATGAGCAGTTCTTC. This translates into CAISEGEDGTYNEQFF.